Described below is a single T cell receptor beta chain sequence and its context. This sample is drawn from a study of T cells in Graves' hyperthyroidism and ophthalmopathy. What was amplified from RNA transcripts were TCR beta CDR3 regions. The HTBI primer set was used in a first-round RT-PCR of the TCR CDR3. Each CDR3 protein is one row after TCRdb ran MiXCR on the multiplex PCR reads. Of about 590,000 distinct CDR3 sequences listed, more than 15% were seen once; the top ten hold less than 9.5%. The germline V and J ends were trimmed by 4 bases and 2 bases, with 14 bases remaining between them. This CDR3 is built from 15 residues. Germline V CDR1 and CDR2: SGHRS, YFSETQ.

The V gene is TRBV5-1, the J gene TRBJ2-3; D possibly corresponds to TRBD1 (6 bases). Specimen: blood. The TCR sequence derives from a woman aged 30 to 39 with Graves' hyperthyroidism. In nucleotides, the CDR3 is TGCGCCAGCAGCCGGGACACAAAGATCACAGATACGCAGTATTTT. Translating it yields CASSRDTKITDTQYF. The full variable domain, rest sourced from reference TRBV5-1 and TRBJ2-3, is KAGVTQTPRYLIKTRGQQVTLSCSPISGHRSVSWYQQTPGQGLQFLFEYFSETQRNKGNFPGRFSGRQFSNSRSEMNVSTLELGDSALYLCASSRDTKITDTQYFGPGTRLTVL.